Following are 25 T cell receptor beta chains from one sample sequenced in a study of blood T cell repertoires in COVID-19. Sequenced by immunoSEQ multiplex PCR; TCRdb stores in-frame clones only, minus some. Of more than 45,000 clones listed, 70% to 90% are singletons. Specimen: peripheral blood. These receptors were taken from a man between 60 and 70 years old with acute or convalescent COVID-19.

This chain links TRBV2 with TRBJ1-4, with unresolved D. The CDR3 loop spans 13 amino acids. The germline V gene has CDR1 SNHLY and CDR2 FYNNEI. Trimming left V 6 bases short and J 7 bases short, with 12 bases between. The CDR3 sequence is CASRVHESEKLFF. The CDR3 DNA follows: TGTGCCAGCAGGGTTCACGAGAGTGAAAAACTGTTTTTT. The whole variable domain, remainder taken from reference TRBV2 and TRBJ1-4, is EPEVTQTPSHQVTQMGQEVILRCVPISNHLYFYWYRQILGQKVEFLVSFYNNEISEKSEIFDDQFSVERPDGSNFTLKIRSTKLEDSAMYFCASRVHESEKLFFGSGTQLSVL.

This chain links TRBV11-3 with TRBJ2-7, with D tentatively TRBD2 (5 bases). V gave up 4 bases and J gave up 6 bases, with 10 bases separating them. The CDR3 loop spans 12 amino acids. Germline CDR1 reads SGHNT; CDR2 reads YENEEA. The DNA of the CDR3 is TGTGCCAGCAGCTCCCAGCGGAGCGAGCAGTACTTC. Translated: CASSSQRSEQYF.

The chain combines TRBV12-2 with TRBJ2-7; the D call in the table, TRBD1, was not verified against the DNA. TRBV12-2 is a pseudogene locus. This CDR3 region has 17 residues. In DNA form, the CDR3 reads TGTGCAAGTCGCTTAGGGCGGGACAGGGAAGATGTCTACGAGCAGTACTTC. The encoded protein is CASRLGRDREDVYEQYF.

The genes are TRBV24-1 and TRBJ1-2; 9 nucleotides agree with TRBD1. Germline assignment: CDR1 KGHDR and CDR2 SFDVKD. Trimming removed 3 bases from V and 4 bases from J; junction bases left unmatched: 8. CDR3 size: 16 residues. CDR3 loop: CATSDPAGTGSYGYTF. The CDR3 bases are TGTGCCACCAGTGATCCCGCCGGGACAGGGAGCTATGGCTACACCTTC.

V gene TRBV4-2 combines with J gene TRBJ2-1; 14 bases are shared with TRBD2. Unmatched junction bases numbered 21, after V lost 5 bases and J lost 9 bases. CDR3 size: 20 residues. In germline, CDR1 is LGHNA, CDR2 YNFKEQ. The DNA of the CDR3 is TGTGCCAGCAGCTCAAGTGGCGAGGTTGGGACTAGCGGGAGTAAAGCTGAGCAGTTCTTC. It translates to CASSSSGEVGTSGSKAEQFF.

The chain recombines TRBV5-4 with TRBJ2-5; 7 nucleotides match TRBD1. CDR3 length: 14 amino acids. Per germline, CDR1 SGHNT and CDR2 YYREEE (reference sequence). V was pared by 3 bases and J by 5 bases, with 7 bases of the junction left unmatched. Here the CDR3 reads CASSSWDSDETQYF. Here the CDR3 DNA reads TGTGCCAGCAGCTCCTGGGACAGTGACGAGACCCAGTACTTC.

This sequence joins TRBV10-3 and TRBJ2-5, with 10 nucleotides matching TRBD2. Germline V gene sequence: CDR1 ENHRY, CDR2 SYGVKD. The CDR3 extends over 13 amino acids. Germline trimming cut 4 bases from V and 5 bases from J; bases unmatched to any gene: 1. The CDR3 spells CAISAGLAETQYF. DNA of the CDR3: TGTGCCATCAGTGCGGGACTAGCGGAGACCCAGTACTTC.

Comment on this clone: A read error may account for a junction end that differs from germline. The chain is built from TRBV25-1 and TRBJ2-4; D possibly corresponds to TRBD2 (5 bases). From germline, CDR1 is MGHDK and CDR2 SYGVNS. CDR3 length equals 17 residues. DNA of the CDR3: TGTACCAGCAGTGTAGGGTGGGCCGCGGGTAGCAAAAACATTCAGTACTTC. This encodes CTSSVGWAAGSKNIQYF.

The rearrangement joins TRBV5-5 to TRBJ2-7; D is ambiguous. Germline V gives CDR1 SGHKS, CDR2 YYEKEE (reference sequence). V shed 0 bases and J shed 2 bases, with 12 bases lying between them. This CDR3 contains 15 residues. CDR3 DNA: TGTGCCAGCAGCTTGGCCGCATTAGACACCTACGAGCAGTACTTC. It translates to CASSLAALDTYEQYF. Together with reference TRBV5-5 and TRBJ2-7, the CDR3 gives the full variable domain: DAGVTQSPTHLIKTRGQQVTLRCSPISGHKSVSWYQQVLGQGPQFIFQYYEKEERGRGNFPDRFSARQFPNYSSELNVNALLLGDSALYLCASSLAALDTYEQYFGPGTRLTVT.

The gene calls are TRBV5-1 and TRBJ2-2; D is undetermined. V shed 0 bases and J shed 7 bases, with 16 bases lying between them. Germline CDR1 is SGHRS and CDR2 is YFSETQ. The CDR3 consists of 16 residues. CDR3 sequence: CASSLVTNRISGELFF. In nucleotides, the CDR3 is TGCGCCAGCAGCTTGGTGACGAACAGAATAAGCGGGGAGCTGTTTTTT.

V gene TRBV5-1 combines with J gene TRBJ2-5, with a weak D call TRBD1 (6 bases). The CDR3 extends over 14 amino acids. V lost 2 bases and J 5 bases, leaving 13 bases between the germline ends. Germline V gene data show CDR1 as SGHRS and CDR2 as YFSETQ. Here the CDR3 DNA reads TGCGCCAGCAGCTTCTCTCAGGGGAAGGAGACCCAGTACTTC. Its protein is CASSFSQGKETQYF.

The V and J genes are TRBV7-2 and TRBJ2-7, with TRBD2 matching over 12 bases. The germline V gene encodes CDR1 SGHTA and CDR2 FQGNSA. The junction had 7 bases not matched to a gene; V was cut back by 4 bases and J by 6 bases. The CDR3 is 15 amino acids. The CDR3 region has the DNA TGTGCCAGCAGCTCCAGGACTAGCGGGACCCGCGAGCAGTACTTC. It is translated as CASSSRTSGTREQYF.

As DNA, the CDR3 is TGTGCCAGCAGTTCTTTAGGGACTAGCGGCATTGAGCAGTTCTTC. Its protein product is CASSSLGTSGIEQFF. The gene calls are TRBV6-5 and TRBJ2-1, with 11 positions matching TRBD2. Germline CDR1 MNHEY, CDR2 SVGAGI. The CDR3 consists of 15 residues. V dropped 4 bases and J dropped 9; count of bases not matched to a gene: 8.

The chain carries TRBV6-2 or TRBV6-3 and TRBJ1-5; D not certain. This CDR3 has 16 residues. With 5 bases removed from V and 3 bases from J, the gap between germline ends came to 17 bases. Germline V CDR1 and CDR2: MNHEY, SVGEGT. This CDR3 is CASSPWGAGVNQPQHF. CDR3 in DNA: TGTGCCAGCAGTCCCTGGGGAGCTGGAGTCAATCAGCCCCAGCATTTT.

This clone was detected only once. This chain links TRBV5-6 with TRBJ1-1; TRBD1 might be the D (5 bases). CDR1 and CDR2 (germline): SGHDT, YYEEEE. Trimming cost V 3 bases and J 4 bases, with 10 bases left between them. This CDR3 is built from 13 residues. CDR3 sequence reads: CASSWRGGTEAFF. CDR3 DNA: TGTGCCAGCAGCTGGAGGGGTGGCACTGAAGCTTTCTTT.

V is TRBV11-3 and J is TRBJ2-1, with 9 nucleotides matching TRBD2. This CDR3 is 15 amino acids long. From germline, CDR1 is SGHNT and CDR2 YENEEA. Trimming at V came to 4 bases and at J to 9 bases, leaving 10 bases not matched to a gene. The CDR3 loop reads CASSYSASGRIEQFF. The CDR3 DNA follows: TGTGCCAGCAGCTACTCCGCCAGCGGGAGGATTGAGCAGTTCTTC.

This clone rates as medium-sized. J is TRBJ1-1 and V is TRBV7-9; possible D gene TRBD1, 5 bases. Germline values: CDR1 SEHNR, CDR2 FQNEAQ (reference sequence). The V end lost 2 bases, the J end lost 5 bases, and 15 bases lay between the germline ends. This CDR3 contains 15 residues. For the CDR3, the DNA is TGTGCCAGCAGCTTAAGCCAGGGCGAATGGACTGAAGCTTTCTTT. This sequence encodes CASSLSQGEWTEAFF.

The rearrangement joins TRBV5-1 to TRBJ1-4; maybe TRBD1 (6 bases). V was clipped by 4 bases and J by 0 bases, with 16 bases between them. Germline-derived CDR1 and CDR2 are SGHRS and YFSETQ. The CDR3 loop spans 17 amino acids. CDR3 bases: TGCGCCAGCAGCCCTTCCGGGACACCGACAACTAATGAAAAACTGTTTTTT. Protein: CASSPSGTPTTNEKLFF.

The V gene is TRBV2, the J gene TRBJ1-6; D ambiguous. This CDR3 has 15 amino acids. In germline, CDR1 is SNHLY, CDR2 FYNNEI. Trimming removed 6 bases at V and 9 bases at J, with 18 bases between. CDR3 region: CASSPEDRGTSPLHF. The DNA for the CDR3 is TGTGCCAGCAGCCCAGAGGATCGGGGTACTTCACCCCTCCACTTT.

The rearrangement links TRBV13 to TRBJ2-3; 9 bases align to TRBD2. Germline assignment: CDR1 PRHDT and CDR2 FYEKMQ (reference sequence). V dropped 5 bases and J dropped 1; count of bases not matched to a gene: 13. The CDR3 contains 18 residues. This chain's CDR3 is CASSRAVGGRAGTDTQYF. The CDR3 DNA follows: TGTGCCAGCAGCCGAGCTGTGGGCGGGAGGGCAGGCACAGATACGCAGTATTTT.

This chain connects TRBV27 to TRBJ1-2; 8 bases match TRBD1. The V gene's germline CDR1 is MNHEY and CDR2 SMNVEV (reference sequence). The CDR3 extends over 16 amino acids. Trimming at V came to 5 bases and at J to 2 bases, leaving 10 bases not matched to a gene. The CDR3 loop reads CASSRIQGGSNYGYTF. The CDR3, as DNA: TGTGCCAGCAGTCGTATACAGGGGGGAAGCAACTATGGCTACACCTTC.

The rearrangement links TRBV19 to TRBJ2-7; 7 nucleotides align to TRBD1. The CDR3 runs 13 residues. From germline, CDR1 is LNHDA and CDR2 SQIVND (reference sequence). The trim removed 9 bases at V and 5 bases at J, leaving 10 bases unmatched. CDR3 loop: CASDRVKKHEQYF. CDR3 nucleotide sequence: TGTGCCAGCGACAGGGTCAAAAAGCACGAGCAGTACTTC. Full variable domain (remainder filled in from reference TRBV19 and TRBJ2-7): DGGITQSPKYLFRKEGQNVTLSCEQNLNHDAMYWYRQDPGQGLRLIYYSQIVNDFQKGDIAEGYSVSREKKESFPLTVTSAQKNPTAFYLCASDRVKKHEQYFGPGTRLTVT.

V is TRBV2 and J is TRBJ1-6; D possibly corresponds to TRBD1 (6 bases). The CDR3 spans 14 residues. From germline, CDR1 is SNHLY and CDR2 FYNNEI. The V end was cut by 2 bases, the J end by 7 bases, with 9 bases between. For the CDR3, the DNA is TGTGCCAGCAGTGAAAGGGGGAAAAATTCACCCCTCCACTTT. It encodes CASSERGKNSPLHF.

The rearrangement links TRBV6-6 to TRBJ2-7; D perhaps matches TRBD2 (7 bases). This CDR3 is built from 15 residues. Germline-derived CDR1 and CDR2 are MNHNY and SVGAGI (reference sequence). Trimming cost V 7 bases and J 3 bases, with 19 bases left between them. This CDR3 is CASNRGGLAVYEQYF. Written as DNA, the CDR3 is TGTGCCAGCAATCGAGGGGGGCTAGCGGTCTACGAGCAGTACTTC.

The chain has TRBV4-3 and TRBJ2-5, with D hard to call. The CDR3 contains 16 residues. Germline V gives CDR1 LGHNA, CDR2 YSLEER. V was cut by 0 bases and J by 5 bases, with 16 bases left in between. The CDR3 DNA reads as TGCGCCAGCAGCCAAGATCTCCCCGGCAACGGGGAGACCCAGTACTTC. The encoded protein is CASSQDLPGNGETQYF.